Listed below are T cell receptor beta chains from one sample, sequenced in a study of T cell repertoires in cytomegalovirus infection. No antigen is known for these receptors. Each CDR3 protein is one row after TCRdb ran MiXCR on the reads. The table lists 570,000 or so distinct CDR3 sequences, roughly 42% of them singletons. Source: cultured PBMCs, taken from culture after CMV antigen stimulation. These receptors came from a human donor in good health (CMV status not recorded). Some clones in this sample may be carry-over from other donors' samples. CDR3s include the opening cysteine and the closing phenylalanine or tryptophan. A D gene is named only where the DNA matches it firmly. Size tells how often a clone was seen (once, few, many) or the class of an expanded clone, and some rows leave it out.

CDR3 length	D gene	V gene	clone size	CDR3 protein
13	NA	TRBV2	NA	CASTLSRYNEQFF
16	TRBD2	TRBV6-2/TRBV6-3	NA	CASSPLGTSAYNEQFF
15	TRBD2	TRBV7-6	once	CASSFTSGGSREQFF
15	NA	TRBV30	NA	CAWSWVGTWSSPLHF
18	NA	TRBV5-6	NA	CASSLASAGDYKGDTQYF
15	NA	TRBV7-2	many	CASSSTHPNTGELFF
17	TRBD2	TRBV7-2	many	CASSLVYGGETYNEQFF
14	NA	TRBV27	NA	CASSLSGPAGELFF
14	NA	TRBV6-1	NA	CASSDTDSPQTQYF
13	NA	TRBV6-8	NA	CASGAGPSFEQYF
14	NA	TRBV7-9	NA	CASSLVIGNYGYTF
13	NA	TRBV12-3/TRBV12-4	NA	CASSLLQQETQYF
18	NA	TRBV19	NA	CASSPSTPTDRFNYGYTF
14	NA	TRBV4-1	NA	CASSPGPSDYEQYF
15	NA	TRBV7-9	few	CASSPRKGLGDTQYF
12	NA	TRBV7-2	NA	CASRLTIDEQFF
16	NA	TRBV7-2	many	CASSSSSAKHTDTQYF
13	NA	TRBV20-1	NA	CSAREPNNYGYTF
18	TRBD1	TRBV28	once	CASSLPGQGVSRFYEQYF
13	NA	TRBV6-2/TRBV6-3	NA	CASSTAPPHTQYF
12	NA	TRBV12-3/TRBV12-4	NA	CASSPLVYEQFF
15	NA	TRBV18	few	CASSPPGRNTGELFF
14	NA	TRBV2	few	CASSGRTNQETQYF
18	NA	TRBV7-8	few	CASSLALLLAGARETQYF
18	NA	TRBV7-2	NA	CASSVPPGRIFSTDTQYF
13	NA	TRBV27	NA	CASSSVPVSPLHF
16	TRBD2	TRBV7-8	NA	CASSLSAGGKTGELFF
16	NA	TRBV2	NA	CASLRDATIGNSPLHF
14	NA	TRBV27	NA	CASSSDSPRRPLHF